The rows below give T cell receptor beta chains drawn from one sample of a study of a mutant IDH1 vaccine in newly diagnosed glioma. The data were produced by immunoSEQ multiplex PCR, yet TCRdb's version contains in-frame clones alone and is incomplete. The sample has around 67,000 clones, about 86% seen once; the top ten hold approximately 4.3%. Sequenced here: peripheral blood mononuclear cells (PBMCs), sampled from a glioma patient treated with radiotherapy, temozolomide or both. The receptors here all came from a woman under 30 with glioma. Some clones in this sample may be carry-over from other donors' samples. The CDR3 runs from the conserved cysteine through the conserved F or W. A D gene is named only where the DNA matches it firmly. Part of the rows lack a size; the others show once, few, many or a class for expanded clones.

clone_size: -; cdr3_length: 14; d_call: -; j_call: TRBJ1-4; v_call: TRBV28; cdr3_nt: TGTGCCAGCAGTTTCCGGACTGGGGGTGAAAAACTGTTTTTT; cdr3_aa: CASSFRTGGEKLFF
clone_size: -; cdr3_length: 15; d_call: TRBD2; j_call: TRBJ2-7; v_call: TRBV27; cdr3_nt: TGTGCCAGCGGGACTAGCGGGGGTTCCTCCTACGAGCAGTACTTC; cdr3_aa: CASGTSGGSSYEQYF
clone_size: -; cdr3_length: 14; d_call: -; j_call: TRBJ1-3; v_call: TRBV6-1; cdr3_nt: TGTGCCAGCAGTGGGTCAGGGACTGGAAACACCATATATTTT; cdr3_aa: CASSGSGTGNTIYF
clone_size: once; cdr3_length: 13; d_call: -; j_call: TRBJ2-7; v_call: TRBV6-1; cdr3_nt: TGTGCCAGCAGTGACGGGGGCCCCTACGAGCAGTACTTC; cdr3_aa: CASSDGGPYEQYF
clone_size: -; cdr3_length: 14; d_call: TRBD2; j_call: TRBJ2-3; v_call: TRBV29-1; cdr3_nt: TGCAGCGTGTCAGGGCGGGAGAGGGCAGATACGCAGTATTTT; cdr3_aa: CSVSGRERADTQYF
clone_size: -; cdr3_length: 13; d_call: -; j_call: TRBJ1-1; v_call: TRBV5-4; cdr3_nt: TGTGCCAGCAGCTTGTATCAGAGCGGTGAAGCTTTCTTT; cdr3_aa: CASSLYQSGEAFF
clone_size: -; cdr3_length: 14; d_call: -; j_call: TRBJ1-5; v_call: TRBV15; cdr3_nt: TGTGCCACCAGCAGGCGGGAAGCATGGCAGCCCCAGCATTTT; cdr3_aa: CATSRREAWQPQHF
clone_size: -; cdr3_length: 17; d_call: TRBD2; j_call: TRBJ2-5; v_call: TRBV5-1; cdr3_nt: TGCGCCAGCAGCTTGGATCGGCTAGCGGGGACCCAAGAGACCCAGTACTTC; cdr3_aa: CASSLDRLAGTQETQYF
clone_size: once; cdr3_length: 17; d_call: TRBD2; j_call: TRBJ2-5; v_call: TRBV9; cdr3_nt: TGTGCCAGCAGCGTAGGAGATAGCGGGGGGGCTCTAGAGACCCAGTACTTC; cdr3_aa: CASSVGDSGGALETQYF
clone_size: -; cdr3_length: 14; d_call: -; j_call: TRBJ1-3; v_call: TRBV19; cdr3_nt: TGTGCCAGCAATCCAGCAGGCGGGGAAAACACCATATATTTT; cdr3_aa: CASNPAGGENTIYF
clone_size: few; cdr3_length: 15; d_call: -; j_call: TRBJ1-5; v_call: TRBV12-5; cdr3_nt: TGTGCTAGTGGTTTGGTACGGCTCGGGGATCAGCCCCAGCATTTT; cdr3_aa: CASGLVRLGDQPQHF
clone_size: -; cdr3_length: 17; d_call: -; j_call: TRBJ2-1; v_call: TRBV1; cdr3_nt: TGCACCAGCAGCCTAGCTCGGACTAGGAGCTCCTACAATGAGCAGTTCTTC; cdr3_aa: CTSSLARTRSSYNEQFF
clone_size: once; cdr3_length: 15; d_call: -; j_call: TRBJ2-7; v_call: TRBV5-6; cdr3_nt: TGTGCCAGCAGCTTGGAGGCAGCCTTCTCCTACGAGCAGTACTTC; cdr3_aa: CASSLEAAFSYEQYF
clone_size: -; cdr3_length: 20; d_call: -; j_call: TRBJ2-6; v_call: TRBV21-1; cdr3_nt: TGTGCCAGCAGCAAAGGAATGAGGCTAGCGGCAACCTCTGGGGCCAACGTCCTGACTTTC; cdr3_aa: CASSKGMRLAATSGANVLTF
clone_size: -; cdr3_length: 14; d_call: -; j_call: TRBJ1-1; v_call: TRBV6-6; cdr3_nt: TGTGCCTTTCGGCGAGGGGGGGAGAACACTGAAGCTTTCTTT; cdr3_aa: CAFRRGGENTEAFF
clone_size: -; cdr3_length: 12; d_call: -; j_call: TRBJ1-3; v_call: TRBV19; cdr3_nt: TGTGCCATTGGGACTAATGGAAACACCATATATTTT; cdr3_aa: CAIGTNGNTIYF
clone_size: -; cdr3_length: 11; d_call: -; j_call: TRBJ2-7; v_call: TRBV20-1; cdr3_nt: TGCAGTGCTACACAAGCGGACGAGCAGTACTTC; cdr3_aa: CSATQADEQYF
clone_size: -; cdr3_length: 14; d_call: -; j_call: TRBJ2-7; v_call: TRBV4-3; cdr3_nt: TGCGCCAGCAGCCAAGAAATGAGGGGCGGTGAGCAGTACTTC; cdr3_aa: CASSQEMRGGEQYF
clone_size: -; cdr3_length: 13; d_call: -; j_call: TRBJ1-1; v_call: TRBV18; cdr3_nt: TGTGCCAGCTCACCTCAGGTGGGGACTGAAGCTTTCTTT; cdr3_aa: CASSPQVGTEAFF
clone_size: -; cdr3_length: 14; d_call: -; j_call: TRBJ2-7; v_call: TRBV2; cdr3_nt: TGTGCCAGCAGTGGGGACGGTCCCGTGAGTGAGCAGTACTTC; cdr3_aa: CASSGDGPVSEQYF
clone_size: -; cdr3_length: 14; d_call: TRBD2; j_call: TRBJ2-5; v_call: TRBV30; cdr3_nt: TGTGCCTGGAGGGCCGGGACTAGTAGGGAGACCCAGTACTTC; cdr3_aa: CAWRAGTSRETQYF
clone_size: -; cdr3_length: 14; d_call: TRBD1; j_call: TRBJ1-1; v_call: TRBV2; cdr3_nt: TGTGCCAGCAGAGCTACAGGGGTTCACACTGAAGCTTTCTTT; cdr3_aa: CASRATGVHTEAFF
clone_size: -; cdr3_length: 10; d_call: -; j_call: TRBJ2-1; v_call: TRBV29-1; cdr3_nt: TGCGGGAGTGGGCACAATGAGCAGTTCTTC; cdr3_aa: CGSGHNEQFF
clone_size: -; cdr3_length: 13; d_call: TRBD1; j_call: TRBJ1-4; v_call: TRBV25-1; cdr3_nt: TGTGCCAGCTGGACAGGCCGCGGTGAAAAACTGTTTTTT; cdr3_aa: CASWTGRGEKLFF
clone_size: -; cdr3_length: 11; d_call: -; j_call: TRBJ1-1; v_call: TRBV5-4; cdr3_nt: TGTGCCAGCCGGGAGGGTACTGAAGCTTTCTTT; cdr3_aa: CASREGTEAFF
clone_size: -; cdr3_length: 10; d_call: -; j_call: TRBJ2-1; v_call: TRBV30; cdr3_nt: TGTGCCTGGAATCGGAATGAGCAGTTCTTC; cdr3_aa: CAWNRNEQFF
clone_size: -; cdr3_length: 16; d_call: TRBD2; j_call: TRBJ2-3; v_call: TRBV9; cdr3_nt: TGTGCCAGCAGCCCATTTAGCGGGGCTAGCACAGATACGCAGTATTTT; cdr3_aa: CASSPFSGASTDTQYF
clone_size: -; cdr3_length: 18; d_call: -; j_call: TRBJ2-2; v_call: TRBV4-3; cdr3_nt: TGCGCCAGCAGCCAGAACTTGGGGGGCCAGGGTTTCACCGGGGAGCTGTTTTTT; cdr3_aa: CASSQNLGGQGFTGELFF
clone_size: -; cdr3_length: 13; d_call: -; j_call: TRBJ2-1; v_call: TRBV10-3; cdr3_nt: TGTGCCATCAGTGAGGGGACCACTGAGGAGCAGTTCTTC; cdr3_aa: CAISEGTTEEQFF
clone_size: -; cdr3_length: 13; d_call: TRBD1; j_call: TRBJ1-5; v_call: TRBV27; cdr3_nt: TGTGCCAGCAGACAGGGGGCGGCTCAGCCCCAGCATTTT; cdr3_aa: CASRQGAAQPQHF
clone_size: -; cdr3_length: 13; d_call: -; j_call: TRBJ2-3; v_call: TRBV9; cdr3_nt: TGTGCCAGCAGCGTAGGGAACACAGATACGCAGTATTTT; cdr3_aa: CASSVGNTDTQYF
clone_size: -; cdr3_length: 13; d_call: TRBD2; j_call: TRBJ2-5; v_call: TRBV5-4; cdr3_nt: TGTGCCAGCAGCTTCCGTGAGCGGGGGGGGGAGTACTTC; cdr3_aa: CASSFRERGGEYF
clone_size: -; cdr3_length: 10; d_call: -; j_call: TRBJ1-2; v_call: TRBV10-1; cdr3_nt: TGCGCCAGCGGCCTCGGCGGCTACACCTTC; cdr3_aa: CASGLGGYTF
clone_size: few; cdr3_length: 15; d_call: TRBD1; j_call: TRBJ2-2; v_call: TRBV28; cdr3_nt: TGTGCCAGCAGGATGGGACAGGGCGTCACCGGGGAGCTGTTTTTT; cdr3_aa: CASRMGQGVTGELFF
clone_size: -; cdr3_length: 15; d_call: -; j_call: TRBJ1-1; v_call: TRBV10-3; cdr3_nt: TGTGCCATCATGGAGAAAGGGGATGAAAACACTGAAGCTTTCTTT; cdr3_aa: CAIMEKGDENTEAFF
clone_size: once; cdr3_length: 14; d_call: TRBD2; j_call: TRBJ2-1; v_call: TRBV29-1; cdr3_nt: TGCAGCGTTGAAGATCGGCGGGGGGTCAATGAGCAGTTCTTC; cdr3_aa: CSVEDRRGVNEQFF
clone_size: few; cdr3_length: 13; d_call: -; j_call: TRBJ2-7; v_call: TRBV19; cdr3_nt: TGTGCCAGCTCGCCGGGACGGAGCTACGAGCAGTACTTC; cdr3_aa: CASSPGRSYEQYF
clone_size: -; cdr3_length: 12; d_call: -; j_call: TRBJ2-7; v_call: TRBV4-2; cdr3_nt: TGTGCCAGCAGCCAGCCTGGCCTCGAGCAGTACTTC; cdr3_aa: CASSQPGLEQYF
clone_size: -; cdr3_length: 12; d_call: -; j_call: TRBJ2-7; v_call: TRBV30; cdr3_nt: TGTGCCTCTCGGGTAGGAACCTACGAGCAGTACTTC; cdr3_aa: CASRVGTYEQYF
clone_size: -; cdr3_length: 14; d_call: -; j_call: TRBJ1-2; v_call: TRBV7-9; cdr3_nt: TGTGCCAGCAGCTTGGGGCTGGGCGACTATGGCTACACCTTC; cdr3_aa: CASSLGLGDYGYTF
clone_size: once; cdr3_length: 14; d_call: -; j_call: TRBJ1-5; v_call: TRBV2; cdr3_nt: TGTGCCAGCGCGAGGGGAGGGAGCAATCAGCCCCAGCATTTT; cdr3_aa: CASARGGSNQPQHF
clone_size: -; cdr3_length: 13; d_call: -; j_call: TRBJ1-4; v_call: TRBV10-3; cdr3_nt: TGTGCCATCGGGGGTAGATCTAATGAAAAACTGTTTTTT; cdr3_aa: CAIGGRSNEKLFF